A selection of T cell receptor beta chains follows, all from one sample in a study of T cells after yellow fever vaccination. TCRdb re-analysed the 5' RACE reads in MiXCR, keeping a single row per CDR3 protein. The repertoire consists of some 390,000 distinct CDR3 sequences, with 6.2% occurring once and the leading ten covering 15%. The sample consisted of PBMCs, taken 5 days after the yellow fever booster vaccination. The receptor set was obtained from a man aged 30 to 39 who received the YFV17D yellow fever vaccine. CDR3s include the opening cysteine and the closing phenylalanine or tryptophan. Fields, in order: J gene, D gene, V gene, clone size, CDR3 protein, CDR3 DNA. The D gene is left open where the match is weak. Clone size appears in some rows only: once, few, many, or a class for an expanded clone.

TRBJ1-1 NA TRBV19 many CASSRGAYTEAFF TGTGCCAGTAGCCGGGGAGCGTACACTGAAGCTTTCTTT
TRBJ2-1 NA TRBV7-8 many CASSGGKESEQFF TGTGCCAGCAGCGGCGGGAAGGAAAGTGAGCAGTTCTTC
TRBJ1-1 NA TRBV5-1 NA CASNTGNTEAFF TGCGCCAGCAATACGGGGAACACTGAAGCTTTCTTT
TRBJ2-1 TRBD2 TRBV4-2 many CASSQVTSGSTYSSYNEQFF TGTGCCAGCAGCCAAGTAACTAGCGGGAGCACTTACAGCTCCTACAATGAGCAGTTCTTC
TRBJ2-5 TRBD2 TRBV25-1 few CASSVLTSGSFGETQYF TGTGCCAGCAGTGTATTGACTAGCGGGAGTTTTGGTGAGACCCAGTACTTC
TRBJ2-2 NA TRBV5-1 NA CASQRVQGDTGELFF TGCGCCAGCCAGCGAGTGCAGGGTGATACCGGGGAGCTGTTTTTT
TRBJ1-1 NA TRBV6-5 NA CASSYPRGAGQNTEAFF TGTGCCAGCAGTTACCCAAGAGGGGCCGGACAGAACACTGAAGCTTTCTTT
TRBJ2-7 NA TRBV5-1 many CASSSPGNYEQYF TGCGCCAGCAGCTCTCCCGGGAATTACGAGCAGTACTTC
TRBJ2-1 NA TRBV20-1 NA CSARNPGQSSYNEQFF TGCAGTGCTAGAAACCCCGGGCAGAGCTCCTACAATGAGCAGTTCTTC
TRBJ2-7 NA TRBV5-1 many CASSIWGDGGSYEQYF TGCGCCAGCAGCATTTGGGGGGACGGGGGCTCCTACGAGCAGTACTTC